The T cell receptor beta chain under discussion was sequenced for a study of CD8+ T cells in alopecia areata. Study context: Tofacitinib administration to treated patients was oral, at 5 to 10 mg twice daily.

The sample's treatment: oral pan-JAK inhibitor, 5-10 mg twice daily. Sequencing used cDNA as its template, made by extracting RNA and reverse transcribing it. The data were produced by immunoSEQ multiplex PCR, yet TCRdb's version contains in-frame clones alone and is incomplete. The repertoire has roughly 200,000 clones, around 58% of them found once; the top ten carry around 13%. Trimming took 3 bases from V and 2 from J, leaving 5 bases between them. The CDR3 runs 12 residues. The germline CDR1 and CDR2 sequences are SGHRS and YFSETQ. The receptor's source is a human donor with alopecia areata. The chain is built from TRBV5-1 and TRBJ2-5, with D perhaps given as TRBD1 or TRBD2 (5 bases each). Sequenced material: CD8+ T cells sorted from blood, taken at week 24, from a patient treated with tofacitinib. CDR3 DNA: TGCGCCAGCAGCTGGGGGCAAGAGACCCAGTACTTC. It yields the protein CASSWGQETQYF.